The 6 T cell receptor beta chains listed next were all sequenced from one sample in a study of post-analysis software for immune sequencing data (dated by TCRdb to about 2015). For these TCRs, the target antigens are not known. Beyond this particular receptor, the publication reports: Roughly 5 TRBV segments, including TRBV5-6, TRBV5-1 and TRBV20-1, were significantly more frequent in patients than controls.

The library was built by means of PCR. The sequencing machine was an Illumina HiSeq 2500. To reduce PCR and sequencing biases, unique molecular identifiers were built into the TCR beta cDNA libraries. TCRdb trimmed public reads at Q25 via fastp, called clones via MiXCR and kept in-frame beta chains. For every CDR3 protein sequence, its rows merge into one entry that carries the most common genes and DNA. This sample lists 600,000 to 750,000 distinct CDR3 sequences; approximately 59% were detected once. The ten largest clones add up to 10% to 12% of the sample. The material sequenced was blood. These receptors were taken from a girl aged 2 to 9 with multiple sclerosis.

This clonotype appeared a few times. The J gene is TRBJ2-3, the V gene TRBV3-1; D is unclear. The CDR3 has 13 amino acids. V lost 2 bases and J 1 base, leaving 4 bases between the germline ends. Per the germline V gene, CDR1 is LGHDT and CDR2 is YNNKEL (reference sequence). The CDR3 loop reads CASSQFRTDTQYF. CDR3 bases: TGTGCCAGCAGCCAATTCCGCACAGATACGCAGTATTTT.

The chain couples TRBV20-1 to TRBJ2-1; TRBD2 matches at 10 bases. This CDR3 has 15 amino acids. With V trimmed by 5 bases and J by 6 bases, 10 bases remained unmatched. Germline V gives CDR1 DFQATT, CDR2 SNEGSKA (reference sequence). Here the CDR3 DNA reads TGCAGTGCTGGGGTTAGCGGGAGGTCCCGCAATGAGCAGTTCTTC. Its translation is CSAGVSGRSRNEQFF.

The chain has TRBV28 and TRBJ2-1, with 9 bases lining up with TRBD2. The V gene's germline CDR1 is MDHEN and CDR2 SYDVKM. The CDR3 is made up of 17 amino acids. V lost 3 bases, J lost 6 bases, and 12 bases stayed unmatched. Here the CDR3 DNA reads TGTGCCAGCAGTTTTTCGGGGGGAGCGGGAGGCCTCAATGAGCAGTTCTTC. This codes for CASSFSGGAGGLNEQFF.

J is TRBJ1-5 and V is TRBV6-1; maybe TRBD1 (6 bases). The CDR3 has 16 amino acids. Germline assignment: CDR1 MNHNS and CDR2 SASEGT. The ends were cut back, 4 bases at V and 0 bases at J, with 13 bases in the middle. The CDR3 reads CASSAVRGNSNQPQHF. CDR3 nucleotides: TGTGCCAGCAGTGCCGTCAGGGGTAATAGCAATCAGCCCCAGCATTTT.

J is TRBJ1-5 and V is TRBV7-9; a possible D gene is TRBD1 (6 bases). CDR1 is SEHNR and CDR2 is FQNEAQ in the germline V gene (reference sequence). The CDR3 totals 17 residues. Trimming pared 0 bases from V and 2 bases from J, leaving 14 bases between. The CDR3 DNA is TGTGCCAGCAGCTTAGCGCTGACAGGCGGGGGCAATCAGCCCCAGCATTTT. Protein: CASSLALTGGGNQPQHF.

The J gene is TRBJ1-2, the V gene TRBV29-1, with 9 nucleotides matching TRBD1. The germline gives CDR1 SQVTM, CDR2 ANQGSEA. V shed 6 bases and J 7 bases; nucleotides not matched to a gene: 18. The CDR3 sequence is 16 residues long. CDR3 in amino acids: CSVTRTGAGVGRGYTF. The CDR3, as DNA: TGCAGCGTCACCCGGACAGGGGCGGGTGTGGGACGTGGCTACACCTTC.